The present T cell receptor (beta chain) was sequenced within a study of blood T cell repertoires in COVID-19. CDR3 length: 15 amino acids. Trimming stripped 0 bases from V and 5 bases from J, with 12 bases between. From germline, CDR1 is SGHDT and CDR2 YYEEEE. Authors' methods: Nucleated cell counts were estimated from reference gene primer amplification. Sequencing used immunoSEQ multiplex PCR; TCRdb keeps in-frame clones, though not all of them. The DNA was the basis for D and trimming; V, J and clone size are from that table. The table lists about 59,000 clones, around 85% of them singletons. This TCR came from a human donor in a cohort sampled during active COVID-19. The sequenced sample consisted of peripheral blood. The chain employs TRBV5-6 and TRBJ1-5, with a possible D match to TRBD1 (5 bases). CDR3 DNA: TGTGCCAGCAGCTTGGCCGGGGGAGGTCATCAGCCCCAGCATTTT. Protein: CASSLAGGGHQPQHF. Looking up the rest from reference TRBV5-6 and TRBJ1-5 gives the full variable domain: DAGVTQSPTHLIKTRGQQVTLRCSPKSGHDTVSWYQQALGQGPQFIFQYYEEEERQRGNFPDRFSGHQFPNYSSELNVNALLLGDSALYLCASSLAGGGHQPQHFGDGTRLSIL.